What follows is one TCR beta chain and its context. Its specificity is not known. The data were taken from a study of cytomegalovirus exposure and HLA in healthy donors. As for the study in general: In a previous analysis, approximately 110 million unique TCR beta sequences were found from 150 million to 200 million T cells. HLA-typed donors were the source of about 85 million unique TCRs, which an early data release held.

Notes on the study in general: Per a prior analysis, the majority of TCR beta V segments were productive roughly 90% or roughly 30% of the time. Sequences of the TCR beta chain were said to predict the HLA-A and HLA-B alleles of most subjects accurately.

Amplification used 60 Vbeta primers and 13 Jbeta primers. TCRdb keeps only in-frame clones here, not all; method: immunoSEQ multiplex PCR. The repertoire includes fewer than 130,000 clones, about three quarters of them detected once, and approximately 1.3% sits in the top ten. The CDR3 totals 15 residues. Germline V lookup: CDR1 ENHRY, CDR2 SYGVKD. V lost 4 bases and J 1 base, leaving 10 bases between the germline ends. The sample comprised PBMCs. This clonotype was sampled from a woman aged 25 to 45 in good health and CMV-seronegative. The genes are TRBV10-3 and TRBJ2-2; D may be TRBD1 (5 bases). CDR3 nucleotides: TGTGCCATCAGTGCGCCAGGGATGAACACCGGGGAGCTGTTTTTT. It specifies CAISAPGMNTGELFF.